One sample yielded the 3 T cell receptor beta chains listed below, sequenced in a study of response to subunit inactivated influenza vaccine. MiXCR, applied by TCRdb to the RT-PCR reads, yields one record per CDR3 protein. The sample consists of more than 600,000 distinct CDR3 sequences, about a fifth of them appearing once. The specimen comprised PBMCs from blood, sampled 5 days after vaccination. The receptors stem from a man in his fifties or sixties who received an inactivated influenza vaccine.

This sequence joins TRBV12-3 or TRBV12-4 and TRBJ2-2, with D unclear. Trimming took off 7 bases at V and 7 bases at J, with 10 bases between the two ends. The CDR3 extends over 12 amino acids. The CDR3 protein is CASTERDGELFF. CDR3 nucleotide sequence: TGTGCCAGCACCGAGAGAGACGGGGAGCTGTTTTTT.

The gene calls are TRBV20-1 and TRBJ2-7, with 11 bases fitting TRBD2. With 3 bases clipped from V and 4 bases from J, the junction kept 2 bases outside the gene matches. The germline V gene has CDR1 DFQATT and CDR2 SNEGSKA (reference sequence). CDR3 length equals 13 residues. Here the CDR3 reads CSASPSGRYEQYF. The CDR3, as DNA: TGCAGTGCTAGCCCTAGCGGGAGGTACGAGCAGTACTTC.

This clonotype has only a few counts. The chain combines TRBV7-9 with TRBJ2-7, with 7 bases matching TRBD2. The J segment lost 0 bases and the V segment lost 1 base, leaving 6 bases of the junction unmatched. CDR1 is SEHNR and CDR2 is FQNEAQ in the germline V gene (reference sequence). The CDR3 extends over 16 amino acids. The CDR3 nucleotides read TGTGCCAGCAGCTTAGATTGGGGGGGGAGCTCCTACGAGCAGTACTTC. It encodes CASSLDWGGSSYEQYF.